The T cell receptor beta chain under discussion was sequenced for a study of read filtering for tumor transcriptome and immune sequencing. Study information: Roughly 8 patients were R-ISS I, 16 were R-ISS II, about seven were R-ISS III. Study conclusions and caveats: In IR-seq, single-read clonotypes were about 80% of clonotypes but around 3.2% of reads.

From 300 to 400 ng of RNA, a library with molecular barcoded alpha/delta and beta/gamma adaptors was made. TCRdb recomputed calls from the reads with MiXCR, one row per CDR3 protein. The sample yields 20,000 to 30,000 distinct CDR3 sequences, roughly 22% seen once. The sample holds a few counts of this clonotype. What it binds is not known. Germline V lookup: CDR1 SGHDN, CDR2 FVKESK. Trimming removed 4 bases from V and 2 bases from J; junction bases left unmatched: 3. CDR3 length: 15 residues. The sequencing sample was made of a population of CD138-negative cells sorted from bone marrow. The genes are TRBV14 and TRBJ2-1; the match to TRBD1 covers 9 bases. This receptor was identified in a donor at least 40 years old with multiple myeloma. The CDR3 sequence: CASSLDRGAYNEQFF. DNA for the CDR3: TGTGCCAGCAGCCTGGACAGGGGTGCCTACAATGAGCAGTTCTTC.